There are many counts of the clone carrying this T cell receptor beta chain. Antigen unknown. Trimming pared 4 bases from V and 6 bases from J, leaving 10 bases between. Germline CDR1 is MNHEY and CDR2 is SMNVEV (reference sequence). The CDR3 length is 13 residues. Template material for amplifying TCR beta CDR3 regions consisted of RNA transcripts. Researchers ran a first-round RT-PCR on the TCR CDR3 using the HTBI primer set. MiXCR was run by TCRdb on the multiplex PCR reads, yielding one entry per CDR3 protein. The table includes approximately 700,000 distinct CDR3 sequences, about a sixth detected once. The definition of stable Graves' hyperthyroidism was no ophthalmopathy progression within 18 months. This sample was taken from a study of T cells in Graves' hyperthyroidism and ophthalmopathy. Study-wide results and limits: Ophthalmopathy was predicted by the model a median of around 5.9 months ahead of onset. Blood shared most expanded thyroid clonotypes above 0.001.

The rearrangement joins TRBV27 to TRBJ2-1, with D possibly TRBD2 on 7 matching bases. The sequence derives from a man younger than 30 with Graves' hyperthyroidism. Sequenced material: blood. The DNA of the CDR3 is TGTGCCAGCAGTTGGAGGGGGGGCAATGAGCAGTTCTTC. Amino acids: CASSWRGGNEQFF.